These T cell receptor beta chains were read from a single sample in a study of T cell responses to AZD1222 COVID-19 vaccine. Assay used: immunoSEQ multiplex PCR; TCRdb lists only in-frame clones, some missing. The sample records about 180,000 clones, roughly 88% being singletons. The source material was peripheral blood, sampled on day 0 of AZD1222 vaccination. Receptors originate from an adult in good health. CDR3s include the opening cysteine and the closing phenylalanine or tryptophan. Fields, in order: D gene, V gene, J gene, clone size, CDR3 DNA, CDR3 protein. D genes are given only for firm matches. Size is stated for part of the rows, as once, few or many counts, or as a class when the clone is expanded.

NA	TRBV7-2	TRBJ1-2	NA	TGTGCCAGCAGCTTGAGGCAGGGTGACGGCTACACCTTC	CASSLRQGDGYTF
NA	TRBV10-3	TRBJ1-2	NA	TGTGCCATCAGTGAGTCGAAGGGCAGCTCCTATGGCTACACCTTC	CAISESKGSSYGYTF
NA	TRBV7-2	TRBJ1-1	once	TGTGCCAGCAGCTTAGGTGTGGGGTGGAACACTGAAGCTTTCTTT	CASSLGVGWNTEAFF
NA	TRBV27	TRBJ1-1	NA	TGTGCCAGCAGTTTATTCAGGGTTGGTACTGAAGCTTTCTTT	CASSLFRVGTEAFF
TRBD2	TRBV7-9	TRBJ2-3	NA	TGTGCCAGCAGCTTGGAGCGGGGGGGCCGATCACAAGATACGCAGTATTTT	CASSLERGGRSQDTQYF
NA	TRBV12-3/TRBV12-4	TRBJ1-1	NA	TGTGCCAGCAGTTTGTATATAAGCCCTGAAGCTTTCTTT	CASSLYISPEAFF
NA	TRBV19	TRBJ2-2	NA	TGTGCCACTTATATCGACGGGACCGGGGAGCTGTTTTTT	CATYIDGTGELFF
TRBD2	TRBV30	TRBJ2-5	NA	TGTGCCTGGAGTGTTATGCAGCGGGGGATCCAAGAGACCCAGTACTTC	CAWSVMQRGIQETQYF
NA	TRBV6-6	TRBJ2-7	NA	TGTGCCACTTGGGCTACACCGTCCGAGCAGTACTTC	CATWATPSEQYF
NA	TRBV28	TRBJ1-3	once	TGTGCCAGCAGTCGGGACATCTCTGGAAACACCATATATTTT	CASSRDISGNTIYF
TRBD2	TRBV4-1	TRBJ2-7	NA	TGCGCCAGCAGCATAAGCGGGGGTTACGAGCAGTACTTC	CASSISGGYEQYF
NA	TRBV6-1	TRBJ1-2	NA	TGTGCCAGCAGTGAAGAGGTAACAGCAAGAAACTATGGCTACACCTTC	CASSEEVTARNYGYTF
TRBD1	TRBV2	TRBJ2-7	NA	TGTGCCAGCAGACGCTCCGGGACAGGGACCTACGAGCAGTACTTC	CASRRSGTGTYEQYF
TRBD2	TRBV5-1	TRBJ2-1	NA	TGCGCCAGCAGAACCCTAGCGGCCTCCTACAATGAGCAGTTCTTC	CASRTLAASYNEQFF
TRBD2	TRBV7-3	TRBJ2-7	few	TGTGCCAGCAGCCCGAGTGGAGGACTAGCGGGAACCTACGAGCAGTACTTC	CASSPSGGLAGTYEQYF
NA	TRBV6-5	TRBJ2-7	NA	TGTGCCAGCAGTCCAAAGGGATCGATAACCTACGAGCAGTACTTC	CASSPKGSITYEQYF
TRBD2	TRBV29-1	TRBJ2-1	NA	TGCAGCGTAGCGGGGACTAGCGGGGTTTCCTACAATGAGCAGTTCTTC	CSVAGTSGVSYNEQFF
TRBD1	TRBV7-9	TRBJ2-5	NA	TGTGCCAGCAGCTTAGGGCAGGGGGAACAAGAGACCCAGTACTTC	CASSLGQGEQETQYF
NA	TRBV3-1/TRBV3-2	TRBJ2-2	once	TGTGCCAGCAGCCAAGCGTTCGTTTTTTTACAGGGGAGGTACACCGGGGAGCTGTTTTTT	CASSQAFVFLQGRYTGELFF
NA	TRBV6-5	TRBJ2-1	NA	TGTGCCACCCAGGGCGCGGGGGCCCTCTACAATGAGCAGTTCTTC	CATQGAGALYNEQFF
NA	TRBV5-6	TRBJ2-3	NA	TGTGCCAGCAGCCCTGGACCGTTCCCTAGCACAGATACGCAGTATTTT	CASSPGPFPSTDTQYF
TRBD1	TRBV6-5	TRBJ1-2	NA	TGTGCCAGCCGCACCGCGGGACAGCACTATGGCTACACCTTC	CASRTAGQHYGYTF
TRBD1	TRBV10-2	TRBJ2-1	NA	TGCGCCAGCAGTGGAGGACAGGGGGCCTACAATGAGCAGTTCTTC	CASSGGQGAYNEQFF
NA	TRBV11-2	TRBJ1-2	NA	TGTGCCAGCAGCTTAGATTCGGGGCTGCGAAATTACACCTTC	CASSLDSGLRNYTF
NA	TRBV7-9	TRBJ2-3	NA	TGTGCCAGCAGCTTTCGGCTGGCGGGCGATACGCAGTATTTT	CASSFRLAGDTQYF
NA	TRBV4-3	TRBJ1-1	NA	TGCGCCAGCAGCCAAGAACTGGCGCAGTCGGCTGAAGCTTTCTTT	CASSQELAQSAEAFF
NA	TRBV5-5	TRBJ2-7	NA	TGTGCCAGCAGCTTAGGGTACGAGCAGTACTTC	CASSLGYEQYF
TRBD2	TRBV5-1	TRBJ2-1	NA	TGCGCCAGCAGCTTACTATCGGGGGGGCCCCCATACAATGAGCAGTTCTTC	CASSLLSGGPPYNEQFF
NA	TRBV27	TRBJ1-6	NA	TGTGCCAGCAGTTTTGATAACAGGCGTTCACCCCTCCACTTT	CASSFDNRRSPLHF
NA	TRBV14	TRBJ1-2	NA	TGTGCCAGCAGCCAATCTACGGGAACAGGGAACTATGGCTACACCTTC	CASSQSTGTGNYGYTF
TRBD2	TRBV5-1	TRBJ2-1	NA	TGCGCCAGCAGCATTAGCGGGGGCCGCTCCTACAATGAGCAGTTCTTC	CASSISGGRSYNEQFF